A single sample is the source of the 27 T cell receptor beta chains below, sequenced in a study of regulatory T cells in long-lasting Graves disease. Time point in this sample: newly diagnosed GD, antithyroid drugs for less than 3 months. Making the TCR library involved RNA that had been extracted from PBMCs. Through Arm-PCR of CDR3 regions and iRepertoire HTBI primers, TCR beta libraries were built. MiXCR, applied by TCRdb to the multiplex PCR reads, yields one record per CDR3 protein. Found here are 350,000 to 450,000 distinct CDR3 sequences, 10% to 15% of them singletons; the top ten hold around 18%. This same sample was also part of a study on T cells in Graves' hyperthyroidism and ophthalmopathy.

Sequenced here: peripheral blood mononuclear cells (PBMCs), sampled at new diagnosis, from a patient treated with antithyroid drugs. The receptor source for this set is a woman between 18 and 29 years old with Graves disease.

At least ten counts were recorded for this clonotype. In nucleotides, the CDR3 is TGTGCCAGCAGCCCGATTCCTACAGGGGACTACGAGCAGTACTTC. As protein: CASSPIPTGDYEQYF. The chain is built from TRBV3-1 and TRBJ2-7; TRBD1 matches 7 bases. The CDR3 spans 15 residues. The V segment lost 4 bases and the J segment 3 bases; nucleotides outside the gene matches: 9. Germline V CDR1 and CDR2: LGHDT, YNNKEL (reference sequence).

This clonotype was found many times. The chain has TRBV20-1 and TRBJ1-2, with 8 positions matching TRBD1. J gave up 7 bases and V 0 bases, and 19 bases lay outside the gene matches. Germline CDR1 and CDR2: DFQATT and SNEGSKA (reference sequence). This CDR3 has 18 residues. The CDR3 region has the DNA TGCAGTGCTAGAGATAATCGTCCTGGACAGGGTTTATGGGGTGGCTACACCTTC. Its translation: CSARDNRPGQGLWGGYTF.

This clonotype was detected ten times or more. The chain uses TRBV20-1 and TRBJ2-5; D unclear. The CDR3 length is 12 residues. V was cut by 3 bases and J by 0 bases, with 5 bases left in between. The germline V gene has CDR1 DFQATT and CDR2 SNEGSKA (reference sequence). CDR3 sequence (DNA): TGCAGTGCTAGTAGGGACCAAGAGACCCAGTACTTC. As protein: CSASRDQETQYF.

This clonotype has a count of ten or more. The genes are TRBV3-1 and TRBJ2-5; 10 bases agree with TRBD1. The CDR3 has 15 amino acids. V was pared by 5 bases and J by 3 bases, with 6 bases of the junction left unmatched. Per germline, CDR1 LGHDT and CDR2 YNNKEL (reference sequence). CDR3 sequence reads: CASSSTGGEEETQYF. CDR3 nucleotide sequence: TGTGCCAGCAGCTCGACAGGGGGCGAGGAAGAGACCCAGTACTTC.

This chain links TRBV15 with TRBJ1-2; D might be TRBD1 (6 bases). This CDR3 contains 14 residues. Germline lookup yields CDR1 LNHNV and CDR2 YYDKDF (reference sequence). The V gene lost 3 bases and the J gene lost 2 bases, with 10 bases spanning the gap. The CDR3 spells CATSSRGQNYGYTF. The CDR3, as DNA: TGTGCCACCAGCAGCCGCGGACAGAACTATGGCTACACCTTC.

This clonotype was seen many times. The CDR3 region has the DNA TGCGCCAGCAGCCCACAGGGGAAGCAGGGTGAGCAGTTCTTC. Protein product: CASSPQGKQGEQFF. The rearrangement joins TRBV5-1 to TRBJ2-1, with 7 positions matching TRBD1. Germline values: CDR1 SGHRS, CDR2 YFSETQ. The CDR3 is 14 residues long. Unmatched junction bases numbered 10, after V lost 4 bases and J lost 9 bases.

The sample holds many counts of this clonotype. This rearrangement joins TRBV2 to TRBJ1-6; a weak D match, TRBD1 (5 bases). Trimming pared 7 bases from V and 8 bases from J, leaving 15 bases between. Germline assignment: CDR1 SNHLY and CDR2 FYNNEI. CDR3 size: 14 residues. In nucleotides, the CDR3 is TGTGCCAGCAAAGTAACGGGGCGGGATTCACCCCTCCACTTT. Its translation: CASKVTGRDSPLHF.

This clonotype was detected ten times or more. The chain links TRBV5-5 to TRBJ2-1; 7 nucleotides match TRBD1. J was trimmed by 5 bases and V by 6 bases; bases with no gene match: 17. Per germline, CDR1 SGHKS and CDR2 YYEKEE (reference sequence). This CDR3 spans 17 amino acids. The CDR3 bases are TGTGCCAGCATCCTACGTACCGACAGGGCCAACGACAATGAGCAGTTCTTC. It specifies CASILRTDRANDNEQFF. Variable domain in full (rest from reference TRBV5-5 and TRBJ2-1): DAGVTQSPTHLIKTRGQQVTLRCSPISGHKSVSWYQQVLGQGPQFIFQYYEKEERGRGNFPDRFSARQFPNYSSELNVNALLLGDSALYLCASILRTDRANDNEQFFGPGTRLTVL.

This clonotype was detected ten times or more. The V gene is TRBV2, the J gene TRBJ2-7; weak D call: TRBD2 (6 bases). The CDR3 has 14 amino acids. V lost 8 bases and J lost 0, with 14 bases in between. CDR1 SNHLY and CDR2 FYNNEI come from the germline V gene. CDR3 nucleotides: TGTGCCAGCGCCGGGACTGGGAACTCCTACGAGCAGTACTTC. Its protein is CASAGTGNSYEQYF.

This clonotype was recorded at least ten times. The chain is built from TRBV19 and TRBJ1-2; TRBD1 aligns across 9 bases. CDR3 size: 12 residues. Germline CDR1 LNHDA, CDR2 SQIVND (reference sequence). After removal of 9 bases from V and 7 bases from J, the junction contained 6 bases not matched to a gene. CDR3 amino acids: CASDRGMGGYTF. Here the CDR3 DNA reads TGTGCCAGCGACAGGGGGATGGGTGGCTACACCTTC. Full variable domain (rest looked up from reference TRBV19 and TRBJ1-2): DGGITQSPKYLFRKEGQNVTLSCEQNLNHDAMYWYRQDPGQGLRLIYYSQIVNDFQKGDIAEGYSVSREKKESFPLTVTSAQKNPTAFYLCASDRGMGGYTFGSGTRLTVV.

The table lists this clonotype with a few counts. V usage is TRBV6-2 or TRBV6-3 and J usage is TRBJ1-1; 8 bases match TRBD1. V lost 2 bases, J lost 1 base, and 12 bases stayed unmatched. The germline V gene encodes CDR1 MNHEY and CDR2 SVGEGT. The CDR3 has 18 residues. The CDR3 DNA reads TGTGCCAGCAGTTACGCGACAGGGGCTGTCCCATGGAACACTGAAGCTTTCTTT. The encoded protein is CASSYATGAVPWNTEAFF.

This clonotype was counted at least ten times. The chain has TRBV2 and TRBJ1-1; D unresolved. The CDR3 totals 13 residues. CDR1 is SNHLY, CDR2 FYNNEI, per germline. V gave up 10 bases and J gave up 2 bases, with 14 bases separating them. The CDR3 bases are TGTGCCACGAGAACCAATAGAAACACTGAAGCTTTCTTT. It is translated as CATRTNRNTEAFF.

This CDR3 reads CAVGRQPNTEAFF. In nucleotides, the CDR3 is TGTGCCGTGGGAAGGCAGCCGAACACTGAAGCTTTCTTT. V and J are TRBV10-3 and TRBJ1-1; D unclear. Germline CDR1 reads ENHRY; CDR2 reads SYGVKD. Trimming left V 11 bases short and J 1 base short, with 14 bases between. This CDR3 has 13 residues.

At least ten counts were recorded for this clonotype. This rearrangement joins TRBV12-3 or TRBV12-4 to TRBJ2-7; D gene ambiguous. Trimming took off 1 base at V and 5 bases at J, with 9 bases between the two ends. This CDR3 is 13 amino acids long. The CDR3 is CASSLGFRDEQYV. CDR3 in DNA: TGTGCCAGCAGTTTAGGGTTCCGGGACGAGCAGTACGTC.

CDR3 coding DNA: TGTGCCAGCAGCCGTAGGACAGGGGTCGAGCAGTACTTC. Protein product: CASSRRTGVEQYF. The rearrangement joins TRBV2 to TRBJ2-7, with 9 bases identical to TRBD1. V dropped 6 bases and J dropped 6; count of bases not matched to a gene: 6. CDR1 and CDR2 (germline): SNHLY, FYNNEI. The CDR3 is 13 residues long.

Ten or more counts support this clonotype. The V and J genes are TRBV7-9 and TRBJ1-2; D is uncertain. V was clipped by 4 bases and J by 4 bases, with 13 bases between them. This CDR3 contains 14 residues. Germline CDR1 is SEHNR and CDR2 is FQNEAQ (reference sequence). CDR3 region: CASSSVMGGYGYTF. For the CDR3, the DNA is TGTGCCAGCAGCTCCGTTATGGGAGGCTATGGCTACACCTTC.

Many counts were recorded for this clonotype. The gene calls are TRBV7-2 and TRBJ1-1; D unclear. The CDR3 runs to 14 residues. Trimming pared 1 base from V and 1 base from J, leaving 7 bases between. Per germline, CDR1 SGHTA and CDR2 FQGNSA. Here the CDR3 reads CASSLGMGNTEAFF. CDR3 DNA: TGTGCCAGCAGCTTAGGAATGGGGAACACTGAAGCTTTCTTT.

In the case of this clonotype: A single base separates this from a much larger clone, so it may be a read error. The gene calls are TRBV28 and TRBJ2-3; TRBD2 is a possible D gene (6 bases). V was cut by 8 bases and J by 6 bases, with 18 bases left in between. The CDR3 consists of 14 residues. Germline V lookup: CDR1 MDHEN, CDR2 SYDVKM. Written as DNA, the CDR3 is TGTGCCAGCGGCGTAGTATCCCGGGAGGATACGCAGTATTTT. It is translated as CASGVVSREDTQYF.

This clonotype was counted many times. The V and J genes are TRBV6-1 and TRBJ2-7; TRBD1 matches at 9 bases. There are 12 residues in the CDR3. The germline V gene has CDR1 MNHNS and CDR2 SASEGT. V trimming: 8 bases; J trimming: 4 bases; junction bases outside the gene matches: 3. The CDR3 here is CASADRGYEQYF. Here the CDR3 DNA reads TGTGCCAGCGCGGACAGGGGTTACGAGCAGTACTTC.

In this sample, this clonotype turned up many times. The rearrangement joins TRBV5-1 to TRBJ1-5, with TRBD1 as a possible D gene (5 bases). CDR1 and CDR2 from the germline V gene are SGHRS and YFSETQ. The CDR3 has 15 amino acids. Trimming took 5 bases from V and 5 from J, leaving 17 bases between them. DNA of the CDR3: TGCGCCAGCAGGGAACTCGGGGGTGCGGATCAGCCCCAGCATTTT. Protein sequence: CASRELGGADQPQHF.

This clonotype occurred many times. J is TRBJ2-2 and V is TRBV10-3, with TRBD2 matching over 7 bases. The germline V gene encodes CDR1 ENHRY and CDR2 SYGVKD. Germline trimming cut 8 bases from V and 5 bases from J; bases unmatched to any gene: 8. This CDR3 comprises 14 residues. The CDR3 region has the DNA TGTGCCATCGAGAGCGGGATGAGAACCGGGGAGCTGTTTTTT. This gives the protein CAIESGMRTGELFF.

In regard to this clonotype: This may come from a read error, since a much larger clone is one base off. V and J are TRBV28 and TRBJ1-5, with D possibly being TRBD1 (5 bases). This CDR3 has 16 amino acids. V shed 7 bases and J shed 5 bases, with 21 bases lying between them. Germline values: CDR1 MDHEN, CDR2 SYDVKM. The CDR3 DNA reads TGTGCCAGCACCCCCATCCAGGACATACGGGATCAGCCCCAGCATTTT. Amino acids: CASTPIQDIRDQPQHF.

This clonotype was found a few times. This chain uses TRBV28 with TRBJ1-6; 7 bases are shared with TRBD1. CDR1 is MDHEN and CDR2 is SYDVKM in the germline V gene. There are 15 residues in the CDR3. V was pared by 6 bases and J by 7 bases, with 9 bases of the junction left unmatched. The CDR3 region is CASSLQGFANSPLHF. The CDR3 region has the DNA TGTGCCAGCAGCTTACAGGGGTTCGCCAATTCACCCCTCCACTTT.

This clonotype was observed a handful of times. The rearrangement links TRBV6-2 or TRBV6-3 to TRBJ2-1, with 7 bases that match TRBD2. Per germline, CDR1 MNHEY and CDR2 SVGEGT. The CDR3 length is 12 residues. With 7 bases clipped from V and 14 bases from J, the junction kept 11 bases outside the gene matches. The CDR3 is CASTPGGGAKFF. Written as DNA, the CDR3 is TGTGCCAGCACCCCCGGGGGAGGGGCGAAGTTCTTC.

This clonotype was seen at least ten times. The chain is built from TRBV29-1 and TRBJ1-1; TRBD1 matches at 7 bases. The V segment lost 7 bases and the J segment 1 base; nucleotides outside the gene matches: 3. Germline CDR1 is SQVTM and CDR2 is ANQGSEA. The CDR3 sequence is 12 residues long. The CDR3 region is CSAHRGNTEAFF. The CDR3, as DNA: TGCAGCGCCCACAGGGGGAACACTGAAGCTTTCTTT.

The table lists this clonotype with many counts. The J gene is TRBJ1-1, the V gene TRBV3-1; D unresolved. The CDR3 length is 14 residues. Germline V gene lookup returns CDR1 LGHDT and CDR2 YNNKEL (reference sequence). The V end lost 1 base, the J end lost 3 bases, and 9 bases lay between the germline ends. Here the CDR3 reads CASSQAGLYTEAFF. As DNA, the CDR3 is TGTGCCAGCAGCCAAGCGGGTTTGTACACTGAAGCTTTCTTT.

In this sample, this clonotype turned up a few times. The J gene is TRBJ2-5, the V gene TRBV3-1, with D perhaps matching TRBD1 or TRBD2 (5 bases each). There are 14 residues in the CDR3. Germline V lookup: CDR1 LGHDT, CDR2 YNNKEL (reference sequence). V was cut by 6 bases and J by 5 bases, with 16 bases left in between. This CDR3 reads CASRRGTDGETQYF. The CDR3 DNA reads TGTGCCAGCAGACGTGGGACGGACGGGGAGACCCAGTACTTC.